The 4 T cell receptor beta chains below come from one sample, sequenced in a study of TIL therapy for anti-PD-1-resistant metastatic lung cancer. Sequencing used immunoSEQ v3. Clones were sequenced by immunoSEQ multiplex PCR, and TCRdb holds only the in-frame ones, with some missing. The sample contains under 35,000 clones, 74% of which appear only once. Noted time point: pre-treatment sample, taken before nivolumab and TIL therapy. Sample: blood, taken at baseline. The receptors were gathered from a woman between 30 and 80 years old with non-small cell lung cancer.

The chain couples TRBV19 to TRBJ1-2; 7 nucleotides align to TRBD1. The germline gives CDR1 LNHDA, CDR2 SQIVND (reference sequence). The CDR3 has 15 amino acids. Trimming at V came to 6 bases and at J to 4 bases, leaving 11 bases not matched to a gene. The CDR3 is CASRDTGDVLYGYTF. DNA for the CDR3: TGTGCCAGTAGAGATACAGGGGACGTCCTCTATGGCTACACCTTC.

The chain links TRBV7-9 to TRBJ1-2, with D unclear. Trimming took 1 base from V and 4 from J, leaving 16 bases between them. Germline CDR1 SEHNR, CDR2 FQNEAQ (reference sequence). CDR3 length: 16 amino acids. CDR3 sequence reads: CASSLGDNLGVYGYTF. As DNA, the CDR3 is TGTGCCAGCAGCTTAGGCGACAACTTAGGCGTCTATGGCTACACCTTC. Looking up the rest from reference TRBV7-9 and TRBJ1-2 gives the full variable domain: DTGVSQNPRHKITKRGQNVTFRCDPISEHNRLYWYRQTLGQGPEFLTYFQNEAQLEKSRLLSDRFSAERPKGSFSTLEIQRTEQGDSAMYLCASSLGDNLGVYGYTFGSGTRLTVV.

CDR3 sequence: CASSSLTSGRYNEQFF. The CDR3 bases are TGTGCCAGCAGTTCCCTGACTAGCGGGAGGTACAATGAGCAGTTCTTC. The genes are TRBV27 and TRBJ2-1; the match to TRBD2 covers 13 bases. The germline V gene has CDR1 MNHEY and CDR2 SMNVEV (reference sequence). The junction had 4 bases not matched to a gene; V was cut back by 4 bases and J by 4 bases. CDR3 length: 16 amino acids.

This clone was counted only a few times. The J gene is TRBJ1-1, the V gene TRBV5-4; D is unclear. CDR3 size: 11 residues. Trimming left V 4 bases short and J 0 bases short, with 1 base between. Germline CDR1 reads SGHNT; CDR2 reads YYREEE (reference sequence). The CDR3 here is CASSLNTEAFF. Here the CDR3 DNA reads TGTGCCAGCAGCCTGAACACTGAAGCTTTCTTT.